Sequencing of this T cell receptor beta chain was carried out in a study of T cells after yellow fever vaccination. A process of 5'RACE template switching, which added a universal primer site and UMIs, was used to make TCR cDNA. One entry per CDR3 protein, called by TCRdb with MiXCR from the 5' RACE reads. The sample lists 25,000 to 35,000 distinct CDR3 sequences; roughly 6% were seen once. Findings and limits, study-wide: Among sorted memory subsets on day 0, almost all vaccine-responding clonotypes fell below detection. High-abundance clonotypes from the bulk population could contaminate FACS-sorted repertoires. Clones that expanded after primary vaccination mostly reappeared after the booster (96% CD4, 75% to 90% CD8).

This clonotype showed up many times. Sample: PBMCs, either bulk or a sorted T-cell subset (CD4+, CD8+, memory, or dextramer-sorted; not recorded which), taken on the day of the yellow fever booster vaccination. This receptor was identified in a man aged 25 to 40 who received the YFV17D yellow fever vaccine.

CDR3 sequence: CASSPGTSDTGELFF. Written as DNA, the CDR3 is TGTGCCAGCAGCCCCGGGACTAGCGACACCGGGGAGCTGTTTTTT. This rearrangement joins TRBV4-2 to TRBJ2-2, with 10 bases identical to TRBD2. Germline lookup yields CDR1 LGHNA and CDR2 YNFKEQ. The CDR3 spans 15 residues. V shed 4 bases and J 3 bases; nucleotides not matched to a gene: 2.